Following are 15 T cell receptor beta chains from one sample sequenced in a study of T-cell memory formation after mild COVID-19. TCRdb processed the 5' RACE reads anew with MiXCR; each CDR3 protein has one entry. The sample includes under 300,000 distinct CDR3 sequences, about 16% of them seen just once. Sequenced material: PBMCs or a T cell subset sorted from them (not recorded which). These receptors all stem from a man aged 18 to 30 who had mild COVID-19 (a few samples of this study predate the infection). Cell type and time point are not known.

This clonotype was observed a few times. Relative to the germline gene, one junction end is altered; a read error may explain this. This CDR3 is CASSFRTGARDSPLRF. The CDR3 bases are TGCGCCAGCAGCTTCCGAACGGGCGCTAGAGATTCACCCCTCCGCTTT. The V gene is TRBV4-3, the J gene TRBJ1-6; D is uncertain. Germline lookup yields CDR1 LGHNA and CDR2 YSLEER. The CDR3 is made up of 16 amino acids.

The chain employs TRBV5-4 and TRBJ2-3, with D uncertain. Trimming cost V 4 bases and J 0 bases, with 15 bases left between them. CDR1 SGHNT and CDR2 YYREEE come from the germline V gene (reference sequence). The CDR3 length is 16 residues. The CDR3 DNA reads TGTGCCAGCAGCCCCACAGCCGGATATAGCACAGATACGCAGTATTTT. Translating gives CASSPTAGYSTDTQYF.

The chain couples TRBV7-8 to TRBJ1-2; D gene ambiguous. The V end was cut by 0 bases, the J end by 4 bases, with 15 bases between. Germline CDR1 reads SGHVS; CDR2 reads FQNEAQ. The CDR3 is made up of 16 amino acids. The CDR3 sequence: CASSLAAGILSYGYTF. CDR3 nucleotides: TGTGCCAGCAGCTTAGCGGCCGGGATCCTGAGCTATGGCTACACCTTC.

The chain has TRBV3-1 and TRBJ2-2; 8 bases fit TRBD2. Per germline, CDR1 LGHDT and CDR2 YNNKEL (reference sequence). The CDR3 sequence is 18 residues long. The V gene end was trimmed by 0 bases and the J gene end by 5 bases; junction bases not matched to a gene: 11. CDR3 coding DNA: TGTGCCAGCAGCCAAGATGTGCCGGGGGGGCCGAGTACCGGGGAGCTGTTTTTT. As protein: CASSQDVPGGPSTGELFF.

This clonotype was counted a few times. The gene calls are TRBV3-1 and TRBJ1-3; tentative D call: TRBD1 (5 bases). This CDR3 is built from 15 residues. V shed 4 bases and J shed 2 bases, with 12 bases lying between them. The germline V gene encodes CDR1 LGHDT and CDR2 YNNKEL (reference sequence). The CDR3: CASSRLGTAGNTIYF. The CDR3 nucleotides read TGTGCCAGCAGCCGACTAGGGACGGCTGGAAACACCATATATTTT.

The chain couples TRBV5-1 to TRBJ1-3, with D tentatively TRBD1 (6 bases). The CDR3 is made up of 14 amino acids. V was shortened by 4 bases and J by 4 bases, with 12 bases between the two germline ends. Germline V gene data show CDR1 as SGHRS and CDR2 as YFSETQ. As DNA, the CDR3 is TGCGCCAGCAGCGAACAGGGACCCGGAAACACCATATATTTT. Translating it yields CASSEQGPGNTIYF. The complete variable domain, with remaining parts taken from reference TRBV5-1 and TRBJ1-3, reads KAGVTQTPRYLIKTRGQQVTLSCSPISGHRSVSWYQQTPGQGLQFLFEYFSETQRNKGNFPGRFSGRQFSNSRSEMNVSTLELGDSALYLCASSEQGPGNTIYFGEGSWLTVV.

This chain joins TRBV7-8 and TRBJ2-1; TRBD2 might be the D (6 bases). In germline, CDR1 is SGHVS, CDR2 FQNEAQ. V was cut by 5 bases and J by 9 bases, with 14 bases left in between. The CDR3 length is 13 residues. The CDR3 nucleotides read TGTGCCAGCAGCCTCCCCGGGGGATCTGAGCAGTTCTTC. Its protein is CASSLPGGSEQFF. Using reference TRBV7-8 and TRBJ2-1 for the parts outside the CDR3, the full variable domain is GAGVSQSPRYKVAKRGQDVALRCDPISGHVSLFWYQQALGQGPEFLTYFQNEAQLDKSGLPSDRFFAERPEGSVSTLKIQRTQQEDSAVYLCASSLPGGSEQFFGPGTRLTVL.

Only a few counts were recorded for this clonotype. The chain combines TRBV6-6 with TRBJ2-2; TRBD1 matches 8 bases. Germline assignment: CDR1 MNHNY and CDR2 SVGAGI (reference sequence). V dropped 6 bases and J dropped 6; count of bases not matched to a gene: 3. This CDR3 comprises 13 residues. CDR3 region: CASSWTGPGELFF. The CDR3 nucleotides are TGTGCCAGCAGCTGGACAGGGCCCGGGGAGCTGTTTTTT.

This clonotype turned up a few times. J is TRBJ1-4 and V is TRBV7-2, with 8 bases matching TRBD1. CDR1 is SGHTA and CDR2 is FQGNSA in the germline V gene. With 5 bases clipped from V and 8 bases from J, the junction kept 10 bases outside the gene matches. The length of the CDR3 is 15 residues. CDR3 nucleotides: TGTGCCAGCAGCCCATGGACAGGGATTGACGAAAAACTGTTTTTT. Translation gives CASSPWTGIDEKLFF.

This chain joins TRBV6-1 and TRBJ1-2; D call uncertain. This CDR3 region has 11 residues. Trimming took 1 base from V and 7 from J, leaving 4 bases between them. In germline, CDR1 is MNHNS, CDR2 SASEGT. CDR3 nucleotides: TGTGCCAGCAGTGAAGACCGTGGCTACACCTTC. Protein: CASSEDRGYTF.

This clonotype was detected only a few times. This rearrangement joins TRBV28 to TRBJ2-1; 8 bases align to TRBD1. The CDR3 is made up of 16 amino acids. Germline V CDR1 and CDR2: MDHEN, SYDVKM. The J segment lost 4 bases and the V segment lost 5 bases, leaving 10 bases of the junction unmatched. The CDR3 nucleotides are TGTGCCAGCAGTGTATCCGGGACAGGATTTTACAATGAGCAGTTCTTC. It translates to CASSVSGTGFYNEQFF.

The J gene is TRBJ1-1, the V gene TRBV4-2; the D is unclear. V lost 0 bases and J 3 bases, leaving 8 bases between the germline ends. CDR1 and CDR2 (germline): LGHNA, YNFKEQ. The CDR3 length is 14 residues. CDR3 DNA: TGTGCCAGCAGCCAAGATCGGGCTTACACTGAAGCTTTCTTT. Translating it yields CASSQDRAYTEAFF.

A few counts support this clonotype. This chain links TRBV6-2 or TRBV6-3 with TRBJ2-2; 10 nucleotides match TRBD1. CDR3 size: 15 residues. V shed 4 bases and J 5 bases; nucleotides not matched to a gene: 4. Germline lookup yields CDR1 MNHEY and CDR2 SVGEGT. The CDR3 DNA reads as TGTGCCAGCAGTTCCCGGGACAGGGGAACCGGGGAGCTGTTTTTT. It translates to CASSSRDRGTGELFF.

This clonotype came up many times. V usage is TRBV20-1 and J usage is TRBJ2-3, with 10 bases aligning to TRBD2. The CDR3 totals 13 residues. CDR1 and CDR2 (germline): DFQATT, SNEGSKA (reference sequence). V lost 5 bases, J lost 1 base, and 0 bases stayed unmatched. Here the CDR3 reads CSAGTSGTDTQYF. DNA of the CDR3: TGCAGTGCTGGGACTAGCGGCACAGATACGCAGTATTTT.

This clonotype appeared a few times. The chain employs TRBV5-1 and TRBJ1-1; D call uncertain. Trimming cost V 0 bases and J 6 bases, with 12 bases left between them. This CDR3 is 14 amino acids long. CDR1 is SGHRS, CDR2 YFSETQ, per germline. CDR3 sequence reads: CASSLGEGIAEAFF. CDR3 nucleotides: TGCGCCAGCAGCTTGGGGGAGGGTATCGCTGAAGCTTTCTTT.